These 16 T cell receptor beta chains were sequenced from one sample in a study of identical twins. A single record per CDR3 protein comes from TCRdb applying MiXCR to the 5' RACE reads. This table has 1.5 million to 2 million distinct CDR3 sequences, around 29% appearing once. The sample was cord blood. The receptors come from a newborn girl in good health.

The V gene is TRBV10-3, the J gene TRBJ1-2, with a weak D call TRBD1 (6 bases). The ends were cut back, 4 bases at V and 2 bases at J, with 11 bases in the middle. Per the germline V gene, CDR1 is ENHRY and CDR2 is SYGVKD. This CDR3 spans 14 amino acids. This chain's CDR3 is CAISVSTGNYGYTF. The CDR3 coding sequence is TGTGCCATCAGTGTGTCCACAGGGAACTATGGCTACACCTTC.

The CDR3 DNA sequence: TGCAGTGCTACTTGGACAGGGCTGAATCAGCCCCAGCATTTT. The encoded protein is CSATWTGLNQPQHF. The V call is TRBV20-1, the J call TRBJ1-5, with 8 positions matching TRBD1. This CDR3 spans 14 amino acids. Germline trimming cut 4 bases from V and 4 bases from J; bases unmatched to any gene: 6. CDR1 and CDR2 from the germline V gene are DFQATT and SNEGSKA (reference sequence).

This chain links TRBV4-1 with TRBJ2-1, with a possible D match to TRBD2 (5 bases). Trimming shortened V by 4 bases and J by 0 bases, and 16 bases separated the two germline ends. The CDR3 extends over 17 amino acids. CDR1 and CDR2 (germline): MGHRA, YSYEKL. The CDR3 here is CASSRGRLGSSYNEQFF. DNA for the CDR3: TGCGCCAGCAGCCGAGGGAGACTGGGGAGCTCCTACAATGAGCAGTTCTTC.

The chain joins TRBV28 to TRBJ1-6; D is unresolved. This CDR3 has 14 residues. In germline, CDR1 is MDHEN, CDR2 SYDVKM. The V gene lost 5 bases and the J gene lost 7 bases, with 12 bases spanning the gap. CDR3 sequence: CASSIPGLNSPLHF. The CDR3 bases are TGTGCCAGCAGTATCCCGGGCCTAAATTCACCCCTCCACTTT.

The chain employs TRBV24-1 and TRBJ2-1, with D unresolved. Looked up from germline, CDR1 is KGHDR and CDR2 is SFDVKD. V was pared by 3 bases and J by 3 bases, with 2 bases between. The CDR3 spans 12 residues. The CDR3 reads CATSDNYNEQFF. In nucleotides, the CDR3 is TGTGCCACCAGTGATAACTACAATGAGCAGTTCTTC.

The rearrangement links TRBV27 to TRBJ2-1; 10 positions match TRBD2. Germline loops: CDR1 MNHEY, CDR2 SMNVEV (reference sequence). The CDR3 loop spans 16 amino acids. V trimming: 2 bases; J trimming: 7 bases; junction bases outside the gene matches: 8. CDR3 sequence: CASSLEGSGRRNEQFF. The DNA for the CDR3 is TGTGCCAGCAGTTTAGAGGGTAGCGGGAGGAGAAATGAGCAGTTCTTC.

Only a few counts were recorded for this clonotype. This chain joins TRBV2 and TRBJ1-6; 9 bases are a match to TRBD1. The CDR3 is 15 residues long. Trimming removed 6 bases from V and 9 bases from J; junction bases left unmatched: 9. Germline V gene sequence: CDR1 SNHLY, CDR2 FYNNEI. For the CDR3, the DNA is TGTGCCAGCAGAAAGGACAGGGGCAGGAGTTCACCCCTCCACTTT. This sequence encodes CASRKDRGRSSPLHF. The full variable domain, its missing parts supplied by reference TRBV2 and TRBJ1-6, is EPEVTQTPSHQVTQMGQEVILRCVPISNHLYFYWYRQILGQKVEFLVSFYNNEISEKSEIFDDQFSVERPDGSNFTLKIRSTKLEDSAMYFCASRKDRGRSSPLHFGNGTRLTVT.

The chain couples TRBV5-1 to TRBJ2-2; 10 bases fit TRBD2. The trim removed 7 bases at V and 3 bases at J, leaving 3 bases unmatched. This CDR3 has 14 amino acids. Germline V gene sequence: CDR1 SGHRS, CDR2 YFSETQ. The CDR3 DNA reads TGCGCCAGCCGGACTAGCGGAGACACCGGGGAGCTGTTTTTT. This translates into CASRTSGDTGELFF.

In regard to this clonotype: Germline is not matched at one junction end, which may reflect a read error. The V call is TRBV20-1, the J call TRBJ2-5; TRBD2 aligns across 9 bases. Germline V gene lookup returns CDR1 DFQATT and CDR2 SNEGSKA (reference sequence). The CDR3 loop spans 15 amino acids. CDR3 nucleotides: TGCAGTGCTAGAGGAGGTAGCGGGAGACGAGAGGCCCAGTACTTC. Protein sequence: CSARGGSGRREAQYF.

The sample holds a few counts of this clonotype. This rearrangement joins TRBV10-3 to TRBJ1-1, with D possibly TRBD1 on 5 matching bases. Looked up from germline, CDR1 is ENHRY and CDR2 is SYGVKD. The V and J ends lost 4 bases and 5 bases respectively, with 8 bases between them. The CDR3 runs to 12 residues. CDR3 in amino acids: CAISGTSTEAFF. The CDR3 coding sequence is TGTGCCATCAGTGGGACATCTACTGAAGCTTTCTTT.

This clonotype showed up many times. V usage is TRBV24-1 and J usage is TRBJ2-4; 9 bases fit TRBD1. This CDR3 contains 16 residues. Trimming removed 3 bases from V and 2 bases from J; junction bases left unmatched: 4. The germline V gene encodes CDR1 KGHDR and CDR2 SFDVKD. CDR3 in amino acids: CATSDGQGISKNIQYF. CDR3 nucleotides: TGTGCCACCAGTGATGGACAGGGGATATCCAAAAACATTCAGTACTTC.

This clonotype was seen once. J is TRBJ1-5 and V is TRBV20-1; 9 nucleotides match TRBD1. Trimming removed 2 bases from V and 7 bases from J; junction bases left unmatched: 6. Germline loops: CDR1 DFQATT, CDR2 SNEGSKA (reference sequence). The CDR3 is made up of 14 amino acids. CDR3 sequence: CSARRQGGIQPQHF. CDR3 DNA: TGCAGTGCTAGAAGACAGGGGGGGATCCAGCCCCAGCATTTT.

As concerns this clonotype: This may stem from a read error, because a much larger clone lies one nucleotide away. The chain uses TRBV29-1 and TRBJ2-1, with D perhaps TRBD2 (7 bases). V lost 3 bases to trimming and J lost 2 bases, with 26 bases between them. This CDR3 is 19 amino acids long. Germline CDR1 SQVTM, CDR2 ANQGSEA. For the CDR3, the DNA is TGCAGCGTTGATGCGGGGGCGAAGGGGTTTGTGATACCCTACAATGAGCAGTTCTTC. It yields the protein CSVDAGAKGFVIPYNEQFF.

J is TRBJ1-1 and V is TRBV6-1; D unclear. This CDR3 has 14 amino acids. Germline assignment: CDR1 MNHNS and CDR2 SASEGT. V lost 0 bases to trimming and J lost 3 bases, with 8 bases between them. CDR3 nucleotide sequence: TGTGCCAGCAGTGAAGCGTTGGCTGACACTGAAGCTTTCTTT. Protein product: CASSEALADTEAFF.

This clonotype was seen a handful of times. J is TRBJ2-7 and V is TRBV27, with D tentatively TRBD1 (5 bases). Between the trimmed V and J ends, which lost 5 bases and 2 bases, there was a span of 16 bases. The CDR3 runs to 15 residues. Germline lookup yields CDR1 MNHEY and CDR2 SMNVEV (reference sequence). CDR3 protein: CASSHGSDTPYEQYF. CDR3 nucleotide sequence: TGTGCCAGCAGTCACGGCTCGGACACTCCCTACGAGCAGTACTTC.

This clonotype was found a few times. The chain links TRBV3-1 to TRBJ2-5; D remains unclear. The CDR3 loop spans 15 amino acids. Per the germline V gene, CDR1 is LGHDT and CDR2 is YNNKEL (reference sequence). V shed 4 bases and J shed 5 bases, with 17 bases lying between them. The CDR3 DNA reads as TGTGCCAGCAGCCCCGGCTCTGGGAATCAGGAGACCCAGTACTTC. Its translation is CASSPGSGNQETQYF.